Listed here is a single T cell receptor beta chain. The CDR3 totals 16 residues. With 5 bases clipped from V and 5 bases from J, the junction kept 9 bases outside the gene matches. Germline V gives CDR1 SGHNT, CDR2 YENEEA. This entry is derived from a study of blood T cell repertoires in COVID-19. Background on the study: T cells, B-cell-depleted T cells, or PBMCs provided the cDNA or gDNA that served as material.

Authors' data handling: Estimation of nucleated cell counts relied on the amplification of reference gene primers. Using immunoSEQ multiplex PCR, the repertoire was profiled, and TCRdb retains in-frame clones only, with some absent. The V and J calls and the clone size are those of that table, but D and trimming were determined from the DNA. The sample has about 250,000 clones, around four fifths seen once. The rearrangement joins TRBV11-3 to TRBJ2-3; 11 bases are shared with TRBD2. This clonotype was obtained from a middle-aged man with active or convalescent COVID-19. The sample consisted of peripheral blood. The DNA for the CDR3 is TGTGCCAGCAGCCCCTTAGCGGGAGGGCGAGTAGATACGCAGTATTTT. It is translated as CASSPLAGGRVDTQYF.